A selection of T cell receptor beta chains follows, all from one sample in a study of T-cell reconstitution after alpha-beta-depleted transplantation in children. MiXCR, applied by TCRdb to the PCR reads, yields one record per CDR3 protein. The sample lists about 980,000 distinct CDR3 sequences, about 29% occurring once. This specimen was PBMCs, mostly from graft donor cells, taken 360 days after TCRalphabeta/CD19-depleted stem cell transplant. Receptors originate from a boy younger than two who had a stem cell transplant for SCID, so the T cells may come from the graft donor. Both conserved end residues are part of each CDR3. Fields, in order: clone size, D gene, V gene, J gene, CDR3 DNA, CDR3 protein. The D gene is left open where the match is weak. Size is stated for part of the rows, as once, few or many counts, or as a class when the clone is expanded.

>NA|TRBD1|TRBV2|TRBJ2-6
TGTGCCAGCAGTGGGGGACAGTCTCTTGGGGCCAACGTCCTGACTTTC
CASSGGQSLGANVLTF
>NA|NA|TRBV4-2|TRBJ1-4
TGTGCCAGCAGCCAAGGCTCCGGGATTCGGGCCCTTTCCAATGAAAAACTGTTTTTT
CASSQGSGIRALSNEKLFF
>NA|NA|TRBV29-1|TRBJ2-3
TGCAGCGTTGGGACATTTTCAGATACGCAGTATTTT
CSVGTFSDTQYF
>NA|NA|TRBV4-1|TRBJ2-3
TGCGCCAGCAGCCAAGATGACCCGGGGACGATCACAGATACGCAGTATTTT
CASSQDDPGTITDTQYF
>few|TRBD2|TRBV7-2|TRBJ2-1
TGTGCCAGCAGCTTAGTGATACGCGGGGGGACCTACAATGAGCAGTTCTTC
CASSLVIRGGTYNEQFF
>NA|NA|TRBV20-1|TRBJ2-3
TGCAGTGCATTAGCAAGCACAGATACGCAGTATTTT
CSALASTDTQYF
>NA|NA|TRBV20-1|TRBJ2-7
TGCAGTGCTCCCATTGGGTACGAGCAGTACTTC
CSAPIGYEQYF
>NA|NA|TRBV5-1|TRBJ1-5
TGCGCCAGCAGCTTGGAGGGGTTCAATCAGCCCCAGCATTTT
CASSLEGFNQPQHF
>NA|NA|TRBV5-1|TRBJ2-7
TGCGCCAGCAGCTTGGGCCAGCTCACCTACGAGCAGTACTTC
CASSLGQLTYEQYF
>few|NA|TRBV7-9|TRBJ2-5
TGTGCCAGCAGCTTATTACAATTCGAAGAGACCCAGTACTTC
CASSLLQFEETQYF
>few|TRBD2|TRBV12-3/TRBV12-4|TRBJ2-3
TGTGCCAGCAGTTTTGGGACTAGCGGCCCAGATACGCAGTATTTT
CASSFGTSGPDTQYF
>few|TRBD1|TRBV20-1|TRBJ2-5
TGCAGTGCTCTCAGGACAGGACGGGAGACCCAGTACTTC
CSALRTGRETQYF
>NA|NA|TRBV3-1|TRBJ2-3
TGTGCCAGCAGCCACCTCCGTTCGGGCGCAGATACGCAGTATTTT
CASSHLRSGADTQYF
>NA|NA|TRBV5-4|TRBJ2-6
TGTGCCAGCAGTCGATGGGGTTCTGGGGCCAACGTCCTGACTTTC
CASSRWGSGANVLTF
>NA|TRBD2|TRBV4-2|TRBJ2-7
TGTGCCAGCAGCCAAGAGGGTGATAGCGGGGACCCCTACGAGCAGTACTTC
CASSQEGDSGDPYEQYF
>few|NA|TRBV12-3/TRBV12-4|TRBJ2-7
TGTGCCAGCAGTAAGGGACCGGGAGTCTACGAGCAGTACTTC
CASSKGPGVYEQYF
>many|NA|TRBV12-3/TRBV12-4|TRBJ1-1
TGTGCCAGCAGTTTGGGTCGCGGGGGAGACACTGAAGCTTTCTTT
CASSLGRGGDTEAFF
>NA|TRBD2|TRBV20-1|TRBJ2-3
TGCAGTGCTCGGCCCCTTACGGGGGGGCCGGATACGCAGTATTTT
CSARPLTGGPDTQYF
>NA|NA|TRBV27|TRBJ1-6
TGTGCCAGCGCAGACAGGTTTAATTCACCCCTCCACTTT
CASADRFNSPLHF
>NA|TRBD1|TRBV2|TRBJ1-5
TGTGCCAGCCGACAGGGGGTGCATCAGCCCCAGCATTTT
CASRQGVHQPQHF
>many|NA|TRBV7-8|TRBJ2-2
TGTGCCAGCAGCCACACCGGGGAGCTGTTTTTT
CASSHTGELFF
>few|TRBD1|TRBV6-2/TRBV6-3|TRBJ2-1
TGTGCCAGCAGTATCTACAGGGGCTTCTCCTACAATGAGCAGTTCTTC
CASSIYRGFSYNEQFF
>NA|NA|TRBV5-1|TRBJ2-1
TGCGCCAGCAGAACCGCTGCCGGGCCAAGCTCCTACAATGAGCAGTTCTTC
CASRTAAGPSSYNEQFF
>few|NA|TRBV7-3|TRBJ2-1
TGTGCCAGCAGCCAGAGGAGATCTAGCTCCTACAATGAGCAGTTCTTC
CASSQRRSSSYNEQFF
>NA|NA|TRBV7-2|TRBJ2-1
TGTGCCAGCAGTCCCCAGGTGGGCCTGAAGCAGTTCTTC
CASSPQVGLKQFF
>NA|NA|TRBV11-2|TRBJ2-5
TGTGCCAGCAGCACCCTCCTTCCGGGGTTTCAAGAGACCCAGTACTTC
CASSTLLPGFQETQYF
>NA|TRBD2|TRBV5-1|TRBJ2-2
TGCGCCAGCAGCCTCCCACTAGCGTCGGGAGCCGGGGAGCTGTTTTTT
CASSLPLASGAGELFF
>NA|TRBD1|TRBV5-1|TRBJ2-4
TGCGCCAGCAGCACCGGACAGGGTTTAGCCAAAAACATTCAGTACTTC
CASSTGQGLAKNIQYF
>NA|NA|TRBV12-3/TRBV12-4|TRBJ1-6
TGTGCCAGCAGACTTTCCCGGGGCTCCTATAATTCACCCCTCCACTTT
CASRLSRGSYNSPLHF
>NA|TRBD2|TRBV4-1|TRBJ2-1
TGCGCCAGCAGCCAACTGGGACTAGCGGGGGACAATGAGCAGTTCTTC
CASSQLGLAGDNEQFF
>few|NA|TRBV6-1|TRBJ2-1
TGTGCCAGCAAGAGGGGGGCGGCGCCGGGGAATGAGCAGTTCTTC
CASKRGAAPGNEQFF
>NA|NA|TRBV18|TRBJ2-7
TGTGCCAGCTCACCTTCAGAGTGGGGGTCCTACGAGCAGTACTTC
CASSPSEWGSYEQYF
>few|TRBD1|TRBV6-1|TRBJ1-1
TGTGCCAGCAGGGGACAGGTGGGAACTGAAGCTTTCTTT
CASRGQVGTEAFF
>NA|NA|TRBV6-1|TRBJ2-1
TGTGCCAGCAGTCCAACGGGGTTCGGGTACAATGAGCAGTTCTTC
CASSPTGFGYNEQFF
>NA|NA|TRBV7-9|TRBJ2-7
TGTGCCAGCAGCTTAGTCCTGGCCCACGAGCAGTACTTC
CASSLVLAHEQYF
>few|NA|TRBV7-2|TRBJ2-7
TGTGCCATAAACCGGGACAACTCCTACGAGCAGTACTTC
CAINRDNSYEQYF
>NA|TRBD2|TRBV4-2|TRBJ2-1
TGTGCCAGCAGCCAAGAAATTGTACTAGCGGGGGATATGCATGAGCAGTTCTTC
CASSQEIVLAGDMHEQFF
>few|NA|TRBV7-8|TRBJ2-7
TGTGCCAGCAGCTTAGAAAGAACCTACGAGCAGTACTTC
CASSLERTYEQYF
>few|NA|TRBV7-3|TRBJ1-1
TGTGCCAGCAGCTTAACGTCCAATGGTTACACTGAAGCTTTCTTT
CASSLTSNGYTEAFF
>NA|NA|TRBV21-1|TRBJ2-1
TGTGCCAGCAGCAGGACTAGCCATTACAATGAGCAGTTCTTC
CASSRTSHYNEQFF
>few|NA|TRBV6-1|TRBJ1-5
TGTGCCAGCAGTCCTTACAGGGTTGGCAATCAGCCCCAGCATTTT
CASSPYRVGNQPQHF
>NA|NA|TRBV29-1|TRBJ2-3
TGCAGCGTGGGCGTCACAGATACGCAGTATTTT
CSVGVTDTQYF
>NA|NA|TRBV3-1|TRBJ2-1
TGTGCCAGCAGCCTACAGGACAGCTACAATGAGCAGTTCTTC
CASSLQDSYNEQFF
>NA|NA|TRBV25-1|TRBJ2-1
TGTGCCAGCAGTGAAGGAGGGCCCCCTGAGCAGTTCTTC
CASSEGGPPEQFF
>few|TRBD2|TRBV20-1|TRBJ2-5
TGCAGTGTTCGACTAGCGGGGGGCCCCTTTAAGTTC
CSVRLAGGPFKF
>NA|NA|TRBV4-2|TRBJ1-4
TGTGCCAGCAGCCCCGCGGCGAATAATGAAAAACTGTTTTTT
CASSPAANNEKLFF
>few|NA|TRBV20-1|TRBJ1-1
TGCAGTGCTGGACCGGGAAACACTGAAGCTTTCTTT
CSAGPGNTEAFF
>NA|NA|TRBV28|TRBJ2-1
TGTGCCAGCAGTTTATATGGAGGGTACGATGAGCAGTTCTTC
CASSLYGGYDEQFF
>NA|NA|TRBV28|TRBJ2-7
TGTGCCAGCAGTTTGGGCGGAGGGATTATCCACGAGCAGTACTTC
CASSLGGGIIHEQYF
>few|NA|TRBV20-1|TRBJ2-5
TGCAGTGCTGGCAGACAGCTCCAAGAGACCCAGTACTTC
CSAGRQLQETQYF
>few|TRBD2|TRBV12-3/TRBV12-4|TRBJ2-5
TGTGCCAGCAGTCGATGGGGCGGGGGCCAAGAGACCCAGTACTTC
CASSRWGGGQETQYF
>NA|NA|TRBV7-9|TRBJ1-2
TGTGCCAGCAGCCTAAGAGGGGGGCCCTATGGCTACACCTTC
CASSLRGGPYGYTF
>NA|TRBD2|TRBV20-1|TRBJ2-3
TGCAGTGCTAGAGATTACGACGGGACTACAAGCACAGATACGCAGTATTTT
CSARDYDGTTSTDTQYF
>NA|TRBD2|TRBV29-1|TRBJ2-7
TGCAGCGTATCTCCCGGGGGGGCGCTTTACTACGAGCAGTACTTC
CSVSPGGALYYEQYF
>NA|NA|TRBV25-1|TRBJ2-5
TGTGCCAGCAGTGAAATTCACAGGATAGGAGAGACCCAGTACTTC
CASSEIHRIGETQYF
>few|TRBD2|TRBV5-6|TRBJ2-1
TGTGCCAGCAGCGTCCGGGGGGAATGGAATGAGCAGTTCTTC
CASSVRGEWNEQFF
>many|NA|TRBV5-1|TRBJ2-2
TGCGCCAGCAGCTCTTGGAAACTAGCGAACACCGGGGAGCTGTTTTTT
CASSSWKLANTGELFF
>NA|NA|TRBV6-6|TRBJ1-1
TGTGCCAGCAGTTACTCTTTAGACACTGAAGCTTTCTTT
CASSYSLDTEAFF